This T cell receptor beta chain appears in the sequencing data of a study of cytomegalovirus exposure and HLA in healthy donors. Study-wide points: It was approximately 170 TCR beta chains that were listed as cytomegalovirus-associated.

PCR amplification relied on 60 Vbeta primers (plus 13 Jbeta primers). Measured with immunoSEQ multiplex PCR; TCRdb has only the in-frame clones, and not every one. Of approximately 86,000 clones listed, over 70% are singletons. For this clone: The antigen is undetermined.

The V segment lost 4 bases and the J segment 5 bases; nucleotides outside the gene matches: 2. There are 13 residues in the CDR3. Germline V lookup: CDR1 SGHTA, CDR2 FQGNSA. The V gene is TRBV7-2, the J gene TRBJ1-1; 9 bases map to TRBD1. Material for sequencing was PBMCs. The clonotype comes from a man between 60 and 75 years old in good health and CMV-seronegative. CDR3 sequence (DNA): TGTGCCAGCAGCTACGGACAGGGGACTGAAGCTTTCTTT. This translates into CASSYGQGTEAFF.